The 24 T cell receptor beta chains given below trace back to one sample, sequenced in a study of T cells in Graves' hyperthyroidism and ophthalmopathy. RNA transcripts served as the template for amplifying TCR beta CDR3 regions. Researchers ran a first-round RT-PCR on the TCR CDR3 using the HTBI primer set. TCRdb recomputed calls from the multiplex PCR reads with MiXCR, one row per CDR3 protein. The sample holds over 250,000 distinct CDR3 sequences, about 25% seen once. The sequenced sample was blood. These receptors were taken from a man aged 35 to 55 with Graves' hyperthyroidism that later progressed to Graves' ophthalmopathy.

This clonotype came up many times. The rearrangement uses TRBV4-2 and TRBJ1-5; D call uncertain. V was cut by 6 bases and J by 3 bases, with 12 bases left in between. The CDR3 covers 14 residues. Germline V gene lookup returns CDR1 LGHNA and CDR2 YNFKEQ. The CDR3 here is CASRQTGNNQPQHF. The CDR3 region has the DNA TGTGCCAGCAGACAGACGGGGAACAATCAGCCCCAGCATTTT.

This clonotype was counted at least ten times. V gene TRBV27 combines with J gene TRBJ2-5; TRBD2 matches at 9 bases. The J segment lost 5 bases and the V segment lost 3 bases, leaving 13 bases of the junction unmatched. This CDR3 is 17 amino acids long. Germline V gives CDR1 MNHEY, CDR2 SMNVEV (reference sequence). The DNA for the CDR3 is TGTGCCAGCAGTTTCAGGCTTTCGGCGGGAGGGCTGGAGACCCAGTACTTC. It encodes CASSFRLSAGGLETQYF.

This clonotype was counted many times. This chain connects TRBV7-6 to TRBJ1-1; D is undetermined. CDR3 length: 15 amino acids. Between the trimmed V and J ends, which lost 1 base and 2 bases, there was a span of 11 bases. Germline CDR1 reads SGHVS; CDR2 reads FNYEAQ. This chain's CDR3 is CASSLEVGRNTEAFF. CDR3 sequence (DNA): TGTGCCAGCAGCTTAGAGGTAGGGCGAAACACTGAAGCTTTCTTT. Complete variable domain (other parts from reference TRBV7-6 and TRBJ1-1): GAGVSQSPRYKVTKRGQDVALRCDPISGHVSLYWYRQALGQGPEFLTYFNYEAQQDKSGLPNDRFSAERPEGSISTLTIQRTEQRDSAMYRCASSLEVGRNTEAFFGQGTRLTVV.

CDR3: CASTHGNDGAFF. The CDR3, as DNA: TGTGCCAGCACCCACGGGAACGACGGCGCTTTCTTT. This chain uses TRBV3-1 with TRBJ1-1; no clear D gene. Germline V gene data show CDR1 as LGHDT and CDR2 as YNNKEL (reference sequence). The CDR3 loop spans 12 amino acids. Trimming took off 7 bases at V and 11 bases at J, with 17 bases between the two ends. The entire variable domain, with the rest obtained from reference TRBV3-1 and TRBJ1-1, is as follows: DTAVSQTPKYLVTQMGNDKSIKCEQNLGHDTMYWYKQDSKKFLKIMFSYNNKELIINETVPNRFSPKSPDKAHLNLHINSLELGDSAVYFCASTHGNDGAFFGQGTRLTVV.

This clonotype was picked up many times. The chain employs TRBV5-1 and TRBJ2-7; 12 bases line up with TRBD2. In germline, CDR1 is SGHRS, CDR2 YFSETQ. Unmatched junction bases numbered 5, after V lost 4 bases and J lost 3 bases. This CDR3 spans 15 amino acids. CDR3 bases: TGCGCCAGCAGCCACCAGACTAGCGGGGGCTACGAGCAGTACTTC. Translating gives CASSHQTSGGYEQYF.

The chain carries TRBV9 and TRBJ1-3; D perhaps matches TRBD1 (5 bases). CDR3 length equals 12 residues. The germline CDR1 and CDR2 sequences are SGDLS and YYNGEE. Trimming pared 0 bases from V and 8 bases from J, leaving 6 bases between. This chain's CDR3 is CASSVATDTIYF. CDR3 DNA sequence: TGTGCCAGCAGCGTAGCGACAGACACCATATATTTT.

This clonotype was picked up many times. The CDR3 DNA is TGTGCCAGCAGCTTAACCGGGACAGGGACCTACGAGCAGTACTTC. Protein product: CASSLTGTGTYEQYF. The genes are TRBV7-3 and TRBJ2-7; 9 bases fit TRBD1. This CDR3 region has 15 residues. Losses at the gene ends were 0 bases for V and 2 bases for J; bases not matched to a gene: 2. The germline gives CDR1 SGHTA, CDR2 FQGTGA.

This clonotype has a count of ten or more. This chain joins TRBV12-3 or TRBV12-4 and TRBJ1-2; D perhaps matches TRBD1 (5 bases). This CDR3 region has 14 residues. V was pared by 1 base and J by 7 bases, with 13 bases between. CDR3 loop: CASSLGQGDFGYTF. The CDR3 nucleotides read TGTGCCAGCAGTTTAGGTCAGGGAGACTTTGGCTACACCTTC.

This clonotype was seen ten or more times. The rearrangement links TRBV12-3 or TRBV12-4 to TRBJ2-2, with 11 bases fitting TRBD1. V gave up 7 bases and J gave up 4 bases; unmatched junction bases: 8. The CDR3 extends over 16 amino acids. The CDR3 DNA reads as TGTGCCAGCACCTCGGACAGGGGGCGTAGCACCGGGGAGCTGTTTTTT. This encodes CASTSDRGRSTGELFF.

This clonotype was recorded many times. The chain recombines TRBV28 with TRBJ1-1, with 7 bases aligning to TRBD1. Germline CDR1 MDHEN, CDR2 SYDVKM. This CDR3 region has 18 residues. V lost 5 bases and J lost 3; bases outside the gene matches: 18. The CDR3 bases are TGTGCCAGCAGTCCAGTCTTTAGGACAGGAGCTACGGACACTGAAGCTTTCTTT. Translating it yields CASSPVFRTGATDTEAFF.

Many counts were recorded for this clonotype. The CDR3 loop is CASSSRLAGSTGELFF. CDR3 DNA: TGTGCCAGCAGCTCGAGACTAGCGGGAAGCACCGGGGAGCTGTTTTTT. This chain links TRBV11-2 with TRBJ2-2, with 11 bases matching TRBD2. V lost 4 bases to trimming and J lost 4 bases; unmatched junction nucleotides: 5. Germline V gene data show CDR1 as SGHAT and CDR2 as FQNNGV. The CDR3 runs to 16 residues.

The table lists this clonotype with a few counts. This chain uses TRBV6-5 with TRBJ1-1; D unclear. V was shortened by 0 bases and J by 4 bases, with 6 bases between the two germline ends. The CDR3 totals 13 residues. Germline V gives CDR1 MNHEY, CDR2 SVGAGI. The CDR3 DNA sequence: TGTGCCAGCAGTTACTCGGCAAGCACTGAAGCTTTCTTT. Translated: CASSYSASTEAFF.

This clonotype occurred many times. The chain recombines TRBV14 with TRBJ1-3; 10 bases map to TRBD1. J was trimmed by 4 bases and V by 4 bases; bases with no gene match: 10. This CDR3 comprises 17 residues. CDR1 SGHDN and CDR2 FVKESK come from the germline V gene. CDR3 bases: TGTGCCAGCAGCCTCCGGGACAGGGGTTACGACGGAAACACCATATATTTT. Amino acids: CASSLRDRGYDGNTIYF.

The V and J genes are TRBV19 and TRBJ2-7, with TRBD1 matching 7 bases. Germline lookup yields CDR1 LNHDA and CDR2 SQIVND (reference sequence). This CDR3 comprises 15 residues. V lost 1 base and J lost 6; bases outside the gene matches: 9. CDR3 amino acids: CASSIVPSGQLEQYF. CDR3 coding DNA: TGTGCCAGTAGTATAGTGCCCTCGGGACAGCTCGAGCAGTACTTC. The variable domain in full, with the rest retrieved from reference TRBV19 and TRBJ2-7, is DGGITQSPKYLFRKEGQNVTLSCEQNLNHDAMYWYRQDPGQGLRLIYYSQIVNDFQKGDIAEGYSVSREKKESFPLTVTSAQKNPTAFYLCASSIVPSGQLEQYFGPGTRLTVT.

The chain links TRBV28 to TRBJ2-2, with 8 bases identical to TRBD2. V was clipped by 7 bases and J by 5 bases; unmatched bases: 12. Germline V gives CDR1 MDHEN, CDR2 SYDVKM. The CDR3 sequence is 16 residues long. The CDR3 spells CASTKISVAGTGELFF. The CDR3 bases are TGTGCCAGCACCAAGATCTCAGTAGCGGGAACCGGGGAGCTGTTTTTT.

This clonotype was seen ten or more times. The J gene is TRBJ1-5, the V gene TRBV30; 9 bases align to TRBD1. Per the germline V gene, CDR1 is GTSNPN and CDR2 is SVGIG (reference sequence). The CDR3 is made up of 15 amino acids. V lost 2 bases, J lost 0 bases, and 2 bases stayed unmatched. CDR3 amino acids: CAWSTGGNSNQPQHF. CDR3 sequence (DNA): TGTGCCTGGAGTACAGGGGGCAATAGCAATCAGCCCCAGCATTTT.

This clonotype was found many times. The CDR3 reads CASSLAGASTDTQYF. As DNA, the CDR3 is TGTGCCAGCAGCTTGGCGGGAGCTAGCACAGATACGCAGTATTTT. The chain is built from TRBV7-6 and TRBJ2-3; 7 bases align to TRBD2. V lost 3 bases and J lost 0; bases outside the gene matches: 3. The CDR3 runs to 15 residues. Germline assignment: CDR1 SGHVS and CDR2 FNYEAQ.

Many counts were recorded for this clonotype. The chain uses TRBV12-3 or TRBV12-4 and TRBJ2-2; TRBD2 agrees at 9 bases. CDR3 length: 16 residues. V shed 5 bases, J shed 5 bases, and the junction held 9 bases outside the gene matches. The CDR3 region is CASSRPTSGLTGELFF. In nucleotides, the CDR3 is TGTGCCAGCAGTCGTCCGACTAGCGGTTTAACCGGGGAGCTGTTTTTT.

The rearrangement links TRBV10-3 to TRBJ1-5, with D unclear. Trimming took 0 bases from V and 5 from J, leaving 2 bases between them. Germline V CDR1 and CDR2: ENHRY, SYGVKD. CDR3 length: 12 residues. CDR3 loop: CAISESDQPQHF. The DNA for the CDR3 is TGTGCCATCAGTGAGTCGGATCAGCCCCAGCATTTT.

The sample holds a few counts of this clonotype. This rearrangement joins TRBV6-1 to TRBJ2-7; 8 bases match TRBD1. Trimming removed 4 bases from V and 6 bases from J; junction bases left unmatched: 2. The CDR3 extends over 12 amino acids. Germline lookup yields CDR1 MNHNS and CDR2 SASEGT. The DNA for the CDR3 is TGTGCCAGCAGTGGTACAGGGGGCGAGCAGTACTTC. Translated: CASSGTGGEQYF.

This clonotype was detected ten times or more. This chain joins TRBV12-5 and TRBJ2-7, with TRBD2 matching 11 bases. V lost 3 bases, J lost 2 bases, and 12 bases stayed unmatched. CDR3 size: 18 residues. Germline V gene sequence: CDR1 LGHNT, CDR2 FRNRAP. The CDR3 sequence: CASGFGLQVAGGTYEQYF. For the CDR3, the DNA is TGTGCTAGTGGTTTTGGGTTACAAGTAGCGGGAGGGACCTACGAGCAGTACTTC.

This clonotype was picked up a small number of times. The rearrangement joins TRBV30 to TRBJ2-3, with 9 bases aligning to TRBD2. The V gene's germline CDR1 is GTSNPN and CDR2 SVGIG (reference sequence). The CDR3 spans 16 residues. Trimming took 2 bases from V and 2 from J; bases not matched to a gene: 8. CDR3 coding DNA: TGTGCCTGGAGTCCAAAGCGGGAGGCGATCACAGATACGCAGTATTTT. Protein: CAWSPKREAITDTQYF.

The genes are TRBV6-5 and TRBJ2-7; 7 bases align to TRBD2. The V gene's germline CDR1 is MNHEY and CDR2 SVGAGI. There are 14 residues in the CDR3. V trimming: 2 bases; J trimming: 5 bases; junction bases outside the gene matches: 6. The CDR3 sequence: CASSYRGSIDEQYF. In DNA, the CDR3 is TGTGCCAGCAGTTACCGCGGGAGCATCGACGAGCAGTACTTC.

There are many counts of this clonotype. The chain uses TRBV20-1 and TRBJ1-1; TRBD1 matches 7 bases. The germline V gene encodes CDR1 DFQATT and CDR2 SNEGSKA (reference sequence). The trim removed 2 bases at V and 5 bases at J, leaving 2 bases unmatched. The CDR3 runs 12 residues. CDR3 residues: CSARPGGTEAFF. CDR3 nucleotides: TGCAGTGCTAGACCAGGGGGGACTGAAGCTTTCTTT.